Below are 25 T cell receptor beta chains sequenced from a single sample in a study of immune cell composition in non-small cell lung cancer. Only in-frame clones appear in the TCRdb table, and some are missing; sequencing was by immunoSEQ multiplex PCR. The top ten hold around 16% of the sample, which has roughly 4,700 clones, more than 75% seen once. Material: lung tumor tissue. The receptors originated from a human donor with non-small cell lung cancer.

V gene TRBV2 combines with J gene TRBJ2-5, with 7 positions matching TRBD1. The CDR3 length is 15 residues. Germline lookup yields CDR1 SNHLY and CDR2 FYNNEI. Germline trimming cut 2 bases from V and 4 bases from J; bases unmatched to any gene: 7. CDR3 in amino acids: CASSERQGRRETQYF. Written as DNA, the CDR3 is TGTGCCAGCAGTGAACGACAGGGTCGGAGAGAGACCCAGTACTTC.

The table lists this clone with a count of one. This chain links TRBV18 with TRBJ2-3; 12 nucleotides match TRBD2. The J segment lost 1 base and the V segment lost 2 bases, leaving 4 bases of the junction unmatched. The CDR3 has 17 amino acids. The germline V gene encodes CDR1 KGHSH and CDR2 LQKENI. CDR3 sequence (DNA): TGTGCCAGCTCACCAACCGGGACTAGCGGGCGCACAGATACGCAGTATTTT. Translating it yields CASSPTGTSGRTDTQYF.

This clone was seen a single time. The chain carries TRBV7-3 and TRBJ2-7; tentatively, D is TRBD1 (6 bases). Germline CDR1 reads SGHTA; CDR2 reads FQGTGA. The CDR3 contains 14 residues. The germline V and J ends were trimmed by 5 bases and 2 bases, with 13 bases remaining between them. The CDR3 sequence is CASSQRYRAYEQYF. In DNA, the CDR3 is TGTGCCAGCAGCCAAAGGTACAGGGCCTACGAGCAGTACTTC.

The gene calls are TRBV2 and TRBJ1-2; maybe TRBD1 (5 bases). The CDR3 is 12 amino acids. V was cut by 6 bases and J by 5 bases, with 10 bases left in between. Germline V gene sequence: CDR1 SNHLY, CDR2 FYNNEI. CDR3 protein: CASSPRVYGYTF. As DNA, the CDR3 is TGTGCCAGCAGCCCCAGGGTGTATGGCTACACCTTC.

The chain is built from TRBV28 and TRBJ2-7; 8 nucleotides agree with TRBD2. CDR1 is MDHEN, CDR2 SYDVKM, per germline. There are 16 residues in the CDR3. V was clipped by 7 bases and J by 0 bases; unmatched bases: 11. The CDR3 spells CASTAGGGLYSYEQYF. The CDR3 DNA sequence: TGTGCCAGCACTGCCGGGGGGGGACTATACTCCTACGAGCAGTACTTC.

This chain uses TRBV2 with TRBJ2-2; D is ambiguous. The CDR3 is made up of 14 amino acids. CDR1 SNHLY and CDR2 FYNNEI come from the germline V gene. Trimming removed 2 bases at V and 5 bases at J, with 9 bases between. CDR3 sequence reads: CASSERGLTGELFF. CDR3 DNA sequence: TGTGCCAGCAGTGAACGAGGATTAACCGGGGAGCTGTTTTTT.

The chain has TRBV7-8 and TRBJ1-2, with D perhaps TRBD1 (6 bases). This CDR3 region has 16 residues. Germline V CDR1 and CDR2: SGHVS, FQNEAQ. The V and J ends lost 3 bases and 2 bases respectively, with 16 bases between them. CDR3 nucleotide sequence: TGTGCCAGCAGCTTTTTACAGGGAGAAGGGAACTATGGCTACACCTTC. Protein sequence: CASSFLQGEGNYGYTF.

This rearrangement joins TRBV2 to TRBJ1-2, with TRBD1 identical over 7 bases. V trimming: 4 bases; J trimming: 5 bases; junction bases outside the gene matches: 4. The CDR3 contains 13 residues. CDR1 SNHLY and CDR2 FYNNEI come from the germline V gene. CDR3 sequence: CASSVTGEYGYTF. In DNA form, the CDR3 reads TGTGCCAGCAGTGTAACAGGGGAATATGGCTACACCTTC.

The gene calls are TRBV9 and TRBJ1-2, with 10 bases that match TRBD1. This CDR3 contains 14 residues. CDR1 is SGDLS, CDR2 YYNGEE, per germline. Trimming took 4 bases from V and 3 from J; bases not matched to a gene: 3. CDR3 region: CASSFGQGDYGYTF. The CDR3 region has the DNA TGTGCCAGCAGCTTCGGACAGGGGGACTATGGCTACACCTTC.

The V and J genes are TRBV7-2 and TRBJ2-5, with D maybe TRBD1 (6 bases). The V gene lost 5 bases and the J gene lost 5 bases, with 15 bases spanning the gap. The germline gives CDR1 SGHTA, CDR2 FQGNSA. CDR3 length: 14 amino acids. CDR3 residues: CASSPAQGSETQYF. DNA for the CDR3: TGTGCCAGCAGCCCGGCACAGGGTTCGGAGACCCAGTACTTC.

This rearrangement joins TRBV19 to TRBJ2-2, with 9 bases that match TRBD2. The CDR3 runs 16 residues. Germline CDR1 is LNHDA and CDR2 is SQIVND (reference sequence). V lost 4 bases and J lost 1; bases outside the gene matches: 4. CDR3 amino acids: CASSSRSGGNTGELFF. CDR3 DNA sequence: TGTGCCAGTAGTAGCCGTAGCGGGGGGAACACCGGGGAGCTGTTTTTT. The entire variable domain, with the rest obtained from reference TRBV19 and TRBJ2-2, is as follows: DGGITQSPKYLFRKEGQNVTLSCEQNLNHDAMYWYRQDPGQGLRLIYYSQIVNDFQKGDIAEGYSVSREKKESFPLTVTSAQKNPTAFYLCASSSRSGGNTGELFFGEGSRLTVL.

This rearrangement joins TRBV18 to TRBJ1-1; D not resolved. The CDR3 runs 13 residues. CDR1 and CDR2 (germline): KGHSH, LQKENI. The V and J ends lost 3 bases and 7 bases respectively, with 12 bases between them. The CDR3 loop reads CASSPSGSGEAFF. The CDR3 region has the DNA TGTGCCAGCTCACCCAGCGGATCAGGTGAAGCTTTCTTT.

The genes are TRBV18 and TRBJ1-3, with D possibly matching TRBD1 (5 bases). The CDR3 totals 16 residues. Germline V gene sequence: CDR1 KGHSH, CDR2 LQKENI. The V gene lost 2 bases and the J gene lost 0 bases, with 11 bases spanning the gap. DNA of the CDR3: TGTGCCAGCTCACCAAGTTGGACAAACTCTGGAAACACCATATATTTT. This sequence encodes CASSPSWTNSGNTIYF.

CDR3 in amino acids: CASSPSRAAGELFF. For the CDR3, the DNA is TGTGCCAGCAGTCCTTCCCGAGCGGCGGGGGAGCTGTTTTTT. The V gene is TRBV7-2, the J gene TRBJ2-2, with D perhaps matching TRBD2 (5 bases). This CDR3 contains 14 residues. V lost 6 bases to trimming and J lost 8 bases, with 16 bases between them. CDR1 and CDR2 (germline): SGHTA, FQGNSA.

The chain has TRBV18 and TRBJ1-2; possible D gene TRBD1, 5 bases. The CDR3 has 13 amino acids. Germline assignment: CDR1 KGHSH and CDR2 LQKENI. V dropped 3 bases and J dropped 3 bases, with 8 bases sitting between them. CDR3 loop: CASSPGQDYGYTF. The DNA of the CDR3 is TGTGCCAGCTCACCCGGACAAGACTATGGCTACACCTTC.

This chain uses TRBV5-8 with TRBJ1-5; D perhaps matches TRBD1 (6 bases). V was cut by 1 base and J by 5 bases, with 13 bases left in between. The length of the CDR3 is 15 residues. CDR1 is SGHTS, CDR2 YDEGEE, per germline. The chain's CDR3 is CASSLFRGRDQPQHF. Written as DNA, the CDR3 is TGTGCCAGCAGCTTGTTCAGGGGAAGGGATCAGCCCCAGCATTTT.

This chain connects TRBV7-2 to TRBJ1-5, with D unclear. With 1 base removed from V and 4 bases from J, the gap between germline ends came to 17 bases. The CDR3 is 17 residues long. The germline gives CDR1 SGHTA, CDR2 FQGNSA. CDR3 bases: TGTGCCAGCAGCTTAGGCGGCGGGCGGGTTCGGAATCAGCCCCAGCATTTT. It is translated as CASSLGGGRVRNQPQHF.

This clone was seen only a few times. The J gene is TRBJ1-5, the V gene TRBV19; 8 bases fit TRBD1. Germline V CDR1 and CDR2: LNHDA, SQIVND (reference sequence). The CDR3 has 15 residues. Losses at the gene ends were 2 bases for V and 5 bases for J; bases not matched to a gene: 5. CDR3 sequence (DNA): TGTGCCAGTAGTATAACGACAGGGGTCTATCAGCCCCAGCATTTT. Its translation: CASSITTGVYQPQHF.

This chain uses TRBV11-2 with TRBJ2-6, with D possibly being TRBD1 (6 bases). CDR1 and CDR2 from the germline V gene are SGHAT and FQNNGV. The CDR3 length is 15 residues. V was trimmed by 5 bases and J by 1 base, leaving 9 bases between them. The CDR3 protein is CASSHRESGANVLTF. The CDR3 DNA reads TGTGCCAGCAGCCACAGGGAATCTGGGGCCAACGTCCTGACTTTC.

This sequence joins TRBV12-5 and TRBJ1-6, with 7 bases fitting TRBD1. The V gene's germline CDR1 is LGHNT and CDR2 FRNRAP. V lost 7 bases to trimming and J lost 8 bases; unmatched junction nucleotides: 14. The CDR3 is 16 amino acids. CDR3 coding DNA: TGTGCTAGTGCGGGACAGCGCTCGCCGGGGGATTCACCCCTCCACTTT. It encodes CASAGQRSPGDSPLHF.

This chain connects TRBV28 to TRBJ2-7, with D possibly being TRBD2 (7 bases). The CDR3 extends over 16 amino acids. V was trimmed by 8 bases and J by 6 bases, leaving 26 bases between them. From germline, CDR1 is MDHEN and CDR2 SYDVKM. CDR3 residues: CASSPVLRGGQGEQYF. The CDR3 nucleotides are TGTGCCAGCTCGCCCGTCCTTAGGGGGGGGCAAGGCGAGCAGTACTTC.

The sample holds a few counts of this clone. The chain is built from TRBV11-2 and TRBJ2-2, with TRBD2 as a possible D gene (6 bases). The V gene lost 3 bases and the J gene lost 5 bases, with 13 bases spanning the gap. The CDR3 totals 15 residues. CDR1 is SGHAT, CDR2 FQNNGV, per germline. This CDR3 is CASSFSLALTGELFF. Written as DNA, the CDR3 is TGTGCCAGCAGCTTTTCTCTAGCGCTTACCGGGGAGCTGTTTTTT.

This clone was observed once. The rearrangement links TRBV11-2 to TRBJ2-5, with 16 bases aligning to TRBD2. Trimming took 6 bases from V and 5 from J; bases not matched to a gene: 12. CDR1 is SGHAT and CDR2 is FQNNGV in the germline V gene. The CDR3 totals 18 residues. The CDR3 region is CASRTGTSGGASPETQYF. The CDR3 DNA reads TGTGCCAGCAGGACCGGGACTAGCGGGGGGGCGAGTCCGGAGACCCAGTACTTC.

The V gene is TRBV7-9, the J gene TRBJ2-7; 7 bases align to TRBD1. Germline V gene sequence: CDR1 SEHNR, CDR2 FQNEAQ (reference sequence). Trimming took 7 bases from V and 4 from J; bases not matched to a gene: 10. This CDR3 region has 14 residues. The CDR3 DNA sequence: TGTGCCAGCACCGAGATAGGGGGCGCGTACGAGCAGTACTTC. This sequence encodes CASTEIGGAYEQYF. Drawing the rest from reference TRBV7-9 and TRBJ2-7, the complete variable domain is DTGVSQNPRHKITKRGQNVTFRCDPISEHNRLYWYRQTLGQGPEFLTYFQNEAQLEKSRLLSDRFSAERPKGSFSTLEIQRTEQGDSAMYLCASTEIGGAYEQYFGPGTRLTVT.

This sequence joins TRBV11-2 and TRBJ2-2, with D maybe TRBD2 (5 bases). The CDR3 length is 14 residues. The V end was cut by 2 bases, the J end by 2 bases, with 6 bases between. The germline gives CDR1 SGHAT, CDR2 FQNNGV. The DNA of the CDR3 is TGTGCCAGCAGCTTACGGGGTAACACCGGGGAGCTGTTTTTT. Its protein product is CASSLRGNTGELFF.